Included here is one T cell receptor (beta chain) sequence, with context. Its antigen is undetermined. The data stem from a study of radiotherapy plus CTLA-4 blockade in lung cancer. General study findings and limits: TCR clones of tumor origin grew in blood after radiotherapy plus ipilimumab. Reports identified early blood T cell clone dynamics, with interferon-beta, as the best response predictor.

Those with chemo-refractory metastatic non-small-cell lung cancer were treated with focal radiation combined with CTLA-4 blockade using ipilimumab. The CDR3 is made up of 13 amino acids. Germline V gene data show CDR1 as SGHRS and CDR2 as YFSETQ. V lost 5 bases and J 2 bases, leaving 11 bases between the germline ends. Here immunoSEQ multiplex PCR was the method, and the copy in TCRdb shows in-frame clones only, minus some. The sample consists of tens of thousands of clones, 78% of them appearing once. The source was peripheral blood, collected from a patient treated with radiotherapy plus ipilimumab. This receptor was taken from a human donor with non-small cell lung cancer whose response to radiotherapy plus ipilimumab could not be evaluated. Some clones in this sample may be carry-over from other donors' samples. The chain recombines TRBV5-1 with TRBJ2-7, with D possibly being TRBD1 (5 bases). This CDR3 reads CASRQGRTYEQYF. The CDR3 coding sequence is TGCGCCAGCAGGCAGGGCAGGACCTACGAGCAGTACTTC.